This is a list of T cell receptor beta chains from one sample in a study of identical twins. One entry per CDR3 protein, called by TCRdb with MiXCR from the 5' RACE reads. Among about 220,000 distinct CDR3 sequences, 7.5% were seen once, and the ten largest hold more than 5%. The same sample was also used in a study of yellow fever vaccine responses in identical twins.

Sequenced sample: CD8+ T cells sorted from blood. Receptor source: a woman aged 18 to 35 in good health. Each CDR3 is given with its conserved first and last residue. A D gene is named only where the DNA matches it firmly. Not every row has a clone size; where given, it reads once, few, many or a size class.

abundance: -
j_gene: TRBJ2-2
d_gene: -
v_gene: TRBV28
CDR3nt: TGTGCCAGCAGTTTCGGGTCGGGAGCGGGCACCGGGGAGCTGTTTTTT
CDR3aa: CASSFGSGAGTGELFF

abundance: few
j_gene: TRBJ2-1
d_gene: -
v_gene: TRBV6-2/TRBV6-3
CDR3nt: TGTGCCAGCCGGGGGCTAGCCAGCTCCTACAATGAGCAGTTCTTC
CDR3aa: CASRGLASSYNEQFF

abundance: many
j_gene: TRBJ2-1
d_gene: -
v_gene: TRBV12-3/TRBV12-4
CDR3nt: TGTGCCAGCAGTCCCCTGGGCGGGTTCTCTAGGAGTGAGCAGTTCTTC
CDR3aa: CASSPLGGFSRSEQFF

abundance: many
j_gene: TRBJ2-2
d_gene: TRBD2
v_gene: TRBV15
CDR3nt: TGTGCCACCAGCAGAGATGCGGCCGGGACTAGCGGGAGTGCCGGGGAGCTGTTTTTT
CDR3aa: CATSRDAAGTSGSAGELFF

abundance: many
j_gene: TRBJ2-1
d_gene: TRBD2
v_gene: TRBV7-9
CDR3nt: TGTGCCAGCAGCTTAGCCCAGCGGGAGCCCTACAATGAGCAGTTCTTC
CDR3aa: CASSLAQREPYNEQFF

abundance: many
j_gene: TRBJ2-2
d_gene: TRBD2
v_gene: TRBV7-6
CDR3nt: TGTGCCAGCAGCCTCGGCGCGGGAGCTTTGCTCACCGGGGAGCTGTTTTTT
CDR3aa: CASSLGAGALLTGELFF

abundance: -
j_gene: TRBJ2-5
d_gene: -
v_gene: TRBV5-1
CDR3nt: TGCGCCAGCAGCTGGGAGGGACAGCTCCAAGAGACCCAGTACTTC
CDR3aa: CASSWEGQLQETQYF

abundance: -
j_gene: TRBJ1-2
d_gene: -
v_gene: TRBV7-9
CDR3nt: TGTGCCAGCAGCTCGGGTCCTAACTATGGCTACACCTTC
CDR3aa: CASSSGPNYGYTF

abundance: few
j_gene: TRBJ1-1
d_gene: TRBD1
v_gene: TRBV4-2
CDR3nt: TGTGCCAGCAGCCAAGGGGACAGGGACACTGAAGCTTTCTTT
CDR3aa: CASSQGDRDTEAFF

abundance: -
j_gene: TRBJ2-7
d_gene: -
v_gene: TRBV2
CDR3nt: TGTGCCACTACACAGGGAGCGCTTAACGAGCAGTACTTC
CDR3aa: CATTQGALNEQYF

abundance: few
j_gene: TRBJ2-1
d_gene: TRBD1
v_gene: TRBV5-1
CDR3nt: TGCGCCAGCAGCCCTCAATGGGACAGGGGGCCCTACAATGAGCAGTTCTTC
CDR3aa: CASSPQWDRGPYNEQFF

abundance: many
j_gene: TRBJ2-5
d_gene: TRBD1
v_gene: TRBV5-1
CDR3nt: TGCGCCAGCAGCTCCGGACAGGTGTCTCTGTATCGGGAGACCCAGTACTTC
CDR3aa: CASSSGQVSLYRETQYF

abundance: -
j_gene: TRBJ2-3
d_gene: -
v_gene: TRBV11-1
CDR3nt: TGTGCCAGCAGCGATGAGTTATTTTATCAGGAGGAGGGCACAGATACGCAGTATTTT
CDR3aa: CASSDELFYQEEGTDTQYF

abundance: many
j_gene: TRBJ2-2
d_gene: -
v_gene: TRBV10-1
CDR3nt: TGCGCCAGCAGTGATATGATCGAGTCCGGGGAGCTGTTTTTT
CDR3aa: CASSDMIESGELFF

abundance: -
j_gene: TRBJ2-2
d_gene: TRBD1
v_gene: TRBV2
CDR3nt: TGTGCCAGCATTTCACCGGGACAGGGGACCGGGGAGCTGTTTTTT
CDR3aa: CASISPGQGTGELFF

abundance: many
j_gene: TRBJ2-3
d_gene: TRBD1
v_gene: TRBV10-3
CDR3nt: TGTGCCACCGCGACAGGGGAGGCAGATACGCAGTATTTT
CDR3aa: CATATGEADTQYF

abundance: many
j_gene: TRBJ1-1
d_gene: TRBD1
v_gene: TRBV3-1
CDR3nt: TGTGCCAGCAGCCAAGAGGTACTAGGACAGGCTGATATGAACACTGAAGCTTTCTTT
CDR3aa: CASSQEVLGQADMNTEAFF

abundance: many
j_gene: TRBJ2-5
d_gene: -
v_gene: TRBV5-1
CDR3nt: TGCGCCAGCAGCTTGAGAGGGGATCAAGAGACCCAGTACTTC
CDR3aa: CASSLRGDQETQYF

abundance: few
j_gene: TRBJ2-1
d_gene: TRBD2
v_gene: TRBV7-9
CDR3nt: TGTGCCAGCAGCTTAGAACAGCGGGAGTCACATGAGCAGTTCTTC
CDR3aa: CASSLEQRESHEQFF

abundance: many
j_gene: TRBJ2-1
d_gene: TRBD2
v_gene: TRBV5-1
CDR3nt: TGCGCCAGCAGCGCCCCCGAGGCGGGAGGAGCAGACAATGAGCAGTTCTTC
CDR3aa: CASSAPEAGGADNEQFF

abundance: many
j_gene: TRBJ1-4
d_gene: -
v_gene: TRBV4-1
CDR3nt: TGCGCCAGCAGCCAGAGAAATGAAAAACTGTTTTTT
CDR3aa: CASSQRNEKLFF

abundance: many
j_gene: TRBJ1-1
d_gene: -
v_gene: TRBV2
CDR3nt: TGTGCCAGCAGTGAATTCTATCAGAAGAACACTGAAGCTTTCTTT
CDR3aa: CASSEFYQKNTEAFF

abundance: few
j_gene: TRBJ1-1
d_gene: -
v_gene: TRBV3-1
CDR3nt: TGTGCCATCAGTTTCGACCCCACGGCTCTTCAGGCCACTGAAGCTTTCTTT
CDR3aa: CAISFDPTALQATEAFF

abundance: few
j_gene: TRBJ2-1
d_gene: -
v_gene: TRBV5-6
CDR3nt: TGTGCCAGCAGCTCAATCCCCGGGAGCCCATCGGAGGAGCAGTTCTTC
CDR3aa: CASSSIPGSPSEEQFF

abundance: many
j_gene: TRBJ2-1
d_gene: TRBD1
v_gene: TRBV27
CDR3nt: TGTGCCAGCAGTTCCTTCGGGACAGGGGGCTTGTATGAGCAGTTCTTC
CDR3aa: CASSSFGTGGLYEQFF

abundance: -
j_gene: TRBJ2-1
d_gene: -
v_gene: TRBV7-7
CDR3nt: TGTGCCAGCAGCCCCGGGACGGACCCGTACAATGAGCAGTTCTTC
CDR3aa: CASSPGTDPYNEQFF

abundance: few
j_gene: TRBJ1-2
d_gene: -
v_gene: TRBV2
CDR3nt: TGTGCCAGCAGTGAATGGAGAGAGAAGACGATTTATGGCTACACCTTC
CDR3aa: CASSEWREKTIYGYTF

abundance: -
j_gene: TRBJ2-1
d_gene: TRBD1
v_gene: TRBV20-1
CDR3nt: TGCAGTGCTAGAGATTGGGCAGGGGGTACAGGGAATGAGCAGTTCTTC
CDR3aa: CSARDWAGGTGNEQFF

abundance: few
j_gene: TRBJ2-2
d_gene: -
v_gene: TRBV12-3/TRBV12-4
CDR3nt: TGTGCCAGCAGTTCTGGACAGCTCACCGGGGAGCTGTTTTTT
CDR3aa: CASSSGQLTGELFF

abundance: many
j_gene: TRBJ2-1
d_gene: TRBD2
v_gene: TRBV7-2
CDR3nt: TGTGCCAGCAGCCGACCTCTCGCGGGGGGAGGCAATGAGCAGTTCTTC
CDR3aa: CASSRPLAGGGNEQFF

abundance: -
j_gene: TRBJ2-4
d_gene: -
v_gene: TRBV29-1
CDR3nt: TGCAGCGTTGAGGGGGGAACCAAAAACATTCAGTACTTC
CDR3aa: CSVEGGTKNIQYF

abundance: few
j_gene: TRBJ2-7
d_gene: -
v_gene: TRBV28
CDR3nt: TGTGCCAGCAGTTTGCGACTCTACGAGCAGTACTTC
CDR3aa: CASSLRLYEQYF

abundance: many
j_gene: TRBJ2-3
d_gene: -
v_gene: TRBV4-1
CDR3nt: TGCGCCAGCAGCCAATCCAGGGCCTCTAGCACAGATACGCAGTATTTT
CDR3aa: CASSQSRASSTDTQYF

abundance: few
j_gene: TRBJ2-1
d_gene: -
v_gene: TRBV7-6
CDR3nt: TGTGCCAGCACAGAGGGGAATGAGCAGTTCTTC
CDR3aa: CASTEGNEQFF

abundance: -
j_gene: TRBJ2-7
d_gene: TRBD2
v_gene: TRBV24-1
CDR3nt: TGTGCCACCAGTGACAAAGGACTAGCGGGATACTACGAGCAGTACTTC
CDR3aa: CATSDKGLAGYYEQYF

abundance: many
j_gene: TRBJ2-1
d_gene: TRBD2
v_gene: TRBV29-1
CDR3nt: TGCAGCGTTTCAGGACTAGCGGGACCTTCCTACAATGAGCAGTTCTTC
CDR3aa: CSVSGLAGPSYNEQFF

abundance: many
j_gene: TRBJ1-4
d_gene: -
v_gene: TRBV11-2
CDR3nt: TGTGCCAGCAACTCGCTCAGGGGTACCGAAAAACTGTTTTTT
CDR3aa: CASNSLRGTEKLFF

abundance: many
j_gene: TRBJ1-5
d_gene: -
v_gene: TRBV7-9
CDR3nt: TGTGCCAGCAGCCCCGCAGGGAGTAGCAATCAGCCCCAGCATTTT
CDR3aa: CASSPAGSSNQPQHF

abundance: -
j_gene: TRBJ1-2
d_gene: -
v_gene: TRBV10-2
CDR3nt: TGCGCCAGCAGTGACACACGGGACTATGGCTACACCTTC
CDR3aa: CASSDTRDYGYTF

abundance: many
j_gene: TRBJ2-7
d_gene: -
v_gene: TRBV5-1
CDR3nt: TGCGCCAGCAGCCCCACTAGCAGCTACGAGCAGTACTTC
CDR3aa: CASSPTSSYEQYF

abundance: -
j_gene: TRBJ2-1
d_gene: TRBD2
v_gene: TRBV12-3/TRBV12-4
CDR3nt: TGTGCCAGCAGTCCGACTAGCGGGAGTTTGGATGAGCAGTTCTTC
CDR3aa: CASSPTSGSLDEQFF

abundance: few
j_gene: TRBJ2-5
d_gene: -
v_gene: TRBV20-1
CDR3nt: TGCAGTGCTAGAGGGCCCGGGGAGACCCAGTACTTC
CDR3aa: CSARGPGETQYF

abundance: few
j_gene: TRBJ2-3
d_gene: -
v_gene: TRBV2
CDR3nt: TGTGCCAGCAGCCCGGACAGAAGAGAAGATACGCAGTATTTT
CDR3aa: CASSPDRREDTQYF

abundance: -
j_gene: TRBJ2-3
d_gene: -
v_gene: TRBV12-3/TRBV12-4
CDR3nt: TGTGCCAGCAGTTTAGTGGCTCCCACAGATACGCAGTATTTT
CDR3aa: CASSLVAPTDTQYF

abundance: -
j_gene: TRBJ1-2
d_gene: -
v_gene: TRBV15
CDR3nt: TGTGCCACCAGCAGAGATCTGGCAGATACCTATGGCTACACCTTC
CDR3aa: CATSRDLADTYGYTF

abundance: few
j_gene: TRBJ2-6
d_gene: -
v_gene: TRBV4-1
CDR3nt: TGCGCCAGCAGCCAAGAGGTCAGTCCCTCTGGGGCCAACGTCCTGACTTTC
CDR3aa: CASSQEVSPSGANVLTF

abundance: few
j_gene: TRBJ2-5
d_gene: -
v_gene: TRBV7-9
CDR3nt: TGTGCCAGCAGCTTAGTAGGGGCAGAGACCCAGTACTTC
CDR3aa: CASSLVGAETQYF

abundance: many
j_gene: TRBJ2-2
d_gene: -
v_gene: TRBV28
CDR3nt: TGTGCCAGCACTATTACAGGGACCGGGGAGCTGTTTTTT
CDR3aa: CASTITGTGELFF

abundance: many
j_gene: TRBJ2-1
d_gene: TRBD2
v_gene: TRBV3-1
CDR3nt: TGTGCCAGCAGCCTAAATGCGGGGGGGCCGAGGAATGAGCAGTTCTTC
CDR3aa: CASSLNAGGPRNEQFF

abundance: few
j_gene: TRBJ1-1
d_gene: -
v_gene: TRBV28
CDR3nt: TGTGCCAGCAGTTTGGGAAACTCTGAAGCTTTCTTT
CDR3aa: CASSLGNSEAFF

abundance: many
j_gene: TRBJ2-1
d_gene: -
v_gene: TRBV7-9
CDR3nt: TGTGCCAGCAGCTTACTTTATGAGCAGTTCTTC
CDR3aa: CASSLLYEQFF

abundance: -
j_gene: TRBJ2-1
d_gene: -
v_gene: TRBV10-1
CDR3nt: TGCGCCAGCAGTGACGGGGGTGAGCAGTTCTTC
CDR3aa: CASSDGGEQFF